The next 30 T cell receptor beta chains were all read from a single sample in a study of T-cell reconstitution after alpha-beta-depleted transplantation in children. It was with unique molecular identifiers that the TCRbeta library was prepared. TCRdb independently ran MiXCR on the PCR reads; one entry per CDR3 protein. The sample records over 85,000 distinct CDR3 sequences, approximately 10% being singletons. The material was PBMCs from the stem cell graft donor, obtained from the stem cell graft. These receptors all stem from a human donor who donated a stem cell graft to a child with acute lymphoblastic leukemia.

This clonotype showed up many times. The rearrangement uses TRBV7-2 and TRBJ2-7, with D perhaps TRBD1 or TRBD2 (6 bases each). The CDR3 has 17 residues. Trimming pared 1 base from V and 4 bases from J, leaving 20 bases between. CDR1 SGHTA and CDR2 FQGNSA come from the germline V gene. CDR3 in amino acids: CASSLVGGAGVEYEQYF. CDR3 nucleotides: TGTGCCAGCAGCTTAGTCGGGGGCGCTGGGGTTGAATACGAGCAGTACTTC.

This clonotype showed up many times. The rearrangement links TRBV12-3 or TRBV12-4 to TRBJ1-2; D may be TRBD1 (6 bases). V was trimmed by 8 bases and J by 4 bases, leaving 17 bases between them. The CDR3 has 14 amino acids. The CDR3 DNA reads TGTGCCAGCCTAGGGGGTTTTAGCGTCTATGGCTACACCTTC. Residues: CASLGGFSVYGYTF.

Comment on this clonotype: A much bigger clone sits one base away, suggesting this may be a read error. V gene TRBV5-1 combines with J gene TRBJ1-4; 8 nucleotides line up with TRBD1. V trimming: 3 bases; J trimming: 10 bases; junction bases outside the gene matches: 11. This CDR3 has 15 residues. CDR1 SGHRS and CDR2 YFSETQ come from the germline V gene. The CDR3 coding sequence is TGCGCCAGCAGCTCCGGTAGGACAGGGTATGGAAAACTGTTTTTT. It specifies CASSSGRTGYGKLFF.

This clonotype was found many times. This CDR3 reads CSARQGVFSNTEAFF. The CDR3 region has the DNA TGCAGTGCCCGACAGGGGGTCTTCTCGAACACTGAAGCTTTCTTT. The rearrangement uses TRBV20-1 and TRBJ1-1, with 9 bases aligning to TRBD1. Germline values: CDR1 DFQATT, CDR2 SNEGSKA (reference sequence). V lost 6 bases, J lost 1 base, and 9 bases stayed unmatched. The CDR3 spans 15 residues.

This clonotype was recorded at least ten times. The chain joins TRBV12-3 or TRBV12-4 to TRBJ2-7; the D gene is possibly TRBD2 (5 bases). Trimming took off 2 bases at V and 6 bases at J, with 11 bases between the two ends. The CDR3 sequence is 13 residues long. The CDR3 spells CASSLPPEAEQYF. DNA for the CDR3: TGTGCCAGCAGTTTACCCCCGGAGGCCGAGCAGTACTTC.

At least ten counts were recorded for this clonotype. The rearrangement links TRBV7-2 to TRBJ2-1, with a possible D match to TRBD2 (5 bases). V was pared by 6 bases and J by 8 bases, with 20 bases between. The germline gives CDR1 SGHTA, CDR2 FQGNSA. The CDR3 covers 15 residues. CDR3 DNA sequence: TGTGCCAGCAGAAAAGTAGTTAGCGCGGCGGATGAGCAGTTCTTC. Translated, it gives CASRKVVSAADEQFF.

Many counts were recorded for this clonotype. The chain uses TRBV6-1 and TRBJ1-6; D unclear. Per the germline V gene, CDR1 is MNHNS and CDR2 is SASEGT. This CDR3 has 13 amino acids. V was shortened by 6 bases and J by 7 bases, with 10 bases between the two germline ends. As DNA, the CDR3 is TGTGCCAGCAGCGGACTGACCAATTCACCCCTCCACTTT. This translates into CASSGLTNSPLHF.

This clonotype was detected ten times or more. The gene calls are TRBV4-1 and TRBJ1-2, with TRBD1 as a possible D gene (5 bases). V was clipped by 1 base and J by 7 bases, with 16 bases between them. This CDR3 comprises 15 residues. Germline CDR1 and CDR2: MGHRA and YSYEKL. The CDR3 sequence is CASSQATTERGGYTF. Written as DNA, the CDR3 is TGCGCCAGCAGCCAAGCGACGACAGAACGTGGTGGCTACACCTTC.

At least ten counts were recorded for this clonotype. V and J are TRBV5-1 and TRBJ2-7, with D perhaps given as TRBD1 or TRBD2 (5 bases each). V lost 0 bases and J lost 6, with 16 bases in between. Germline CDR1 reads SGHRS; CDR2 reads YFSETQ. The CDR3 length is 15 residues. CDR3 coding DNA: TGCGCCAGCAGCTTGGATCCGGGGACGGCGCGCGAGCAGTACTTC. This codes for CASSLDPGTAREQYF.

In its sample, this clonotype was seen many times. The V call is TRBV6-2 or TRBV6-3, the J call TRBJ1-5; D remains ambiguous. V lost 8 bases and J lost 1, with 6 bases in between. CDR1 is MNHEY and CDR2 is SVGEGT in the germline V gene. The CDR3 consists of 12 residues. CDR3 DNA: TGTGCCAGCCACGACAGCAATCAGCCCCAGCATTTT. It encodes CASHDSNQPQHF.

In this sample, this clonotype turned up many times. This chain uses TRBV6-1 with TRBJ1-1; D unresolved. The CDR3 extends over 15 amino acids. The V gene's germline CDR1 is MNHNS and CDR2 SASEGT. Trimming pared 5 bases from V and 11 bases from J, leaving 24 bases between. CDR3 protein: CASSPTDGTGRQAFF. Here the CDR3 DNA reads TGTGCCAGCAGTCCCACAGACGGTACCGGTAGGCAGGCTTTCTTT.

This clonotype was seen repeatedly, ten times or more. One end of the junction varies from germline; a read error may be responsible. V usage is TRBV7-2 and J usage is TRBJ2-3, with 8 bases fitting TRBD2. Germline CDR1 SGHTA, CDR2 FQGNSA. The CDR3 contains 11 residues. The CDR3 sequence: CASSLAGLERF. In DNA form, the CDR3 reads TGTGCCAGCAGCTTAGCGGGACTAGAAAGATTT.

The table lists this clonotype with many counts. The V and J genes are TRBV6-1 and TRBJ2-1; possibly TRBD2 for D (6 bases). The CDR3 length is 14 residues. V shed 1 base and J shed 10 bases, with 14 bases lying between them. From germline, CDR1 is MNHNS and CDR2 SASEGT. The CDR3 DNA follows: TGTGCCAGCAGTGAAGGCGGCATTGGAGGGGAGCAGTTCTTC. Translation gives CASSEGGIGGEQFF.

This clonotype was found many times. The rearrangement uses TRBV9 and TRBJ1-2; D perhaps matches TRBD1 (6 bases). CDR3 length: 18 residues. The ends were cut back, 4 bases at V and 1 base at J, with 23 bases in the middle. Per the germline V gene, CDR1 is SGDLS and CDR2 is YYNGEE. As DNA, the CDR3 is TGTGCCAGCAGCCCCCACTACAGGGTCTTCGATTATAACTATGGCTACACCTTC. This sequence encodes CASSPHYRVFDYNYGYTF.

This clonotype was recorded many times. This sequence joins TRBV6-1 and TRBJ2-1; TRBD2 matches 8 bases. Germline V CDR1 and CDR2: MNHNS, SASEGT. The CDR3 runs to 13 residues. The V and J ends lost 10 bases and 8 bases, in that order; junction bases with no gene match: 10. CDR3 residues: CATGRGAGDEQFF. CDR3 nucleotide sequence: TGTGCCACCGGGCGGGGGGCGGGCGATGAGCAGTTCTTC.

This clonotype was recorded many times. The V gene is TRBV19, the J gene TRBJ1-2, with D unresolved. V was pared by 0 bases and J by 9 bases, with 11 bases between. Germline V gives CDR1 LNHDA, CDR2 SQIVND (reference sequence). The CDR3 is 13 amino acids. CDR3 DNA: TGTGCCAGTAGTATAGAGTCGGTTTCGAGCTACACCTTC. Translating it yields CASSIESVSSYTF.

On this clonotype: One junction end disagrees with the germline gene, perhaps due to a read error. The J gene is TRBJ2-3, the V gene TRBV6-1, with D possibly being TRBD2 (6 bases). There are 17 residues in the CDR3. CDR1 is MNHNS, CDR2 SASEGT, per germline. The CDR3 sequence: CASRRTPGHTSTDTQYF. Here the CDR3 DNA reads TGTGCCAGCAGGAGGACACCAGGCCACACTAGCACAGATACGCAGTATTTC.

Ten or more counts support this clonotype. The J gene is TRBJ2-3, the V gene TRBV7-8; D unresolved. The CDR3 has 13 amino acids. Germline V lookup: CDR1 SGHVS, CDR2 FQNEAQ. The V end was cut by 3 bases, the J end by 0 bases, with 4 bases between. CDR3 in amino acids: CASSFDSTDTQYF. The CDR3 coding sequence is TGTGCCAGCAGCTTTGACAGCACAGATACGCAGTATTTT.

There are many counts of this clonotype. This chain joins TRBV20-1 and TRBJ2-7; 8 bases agree with TRBD2. The ends lost 0 bases at V and 3 bases at J; junction bases unmatched: 7. Looked up from germline, CDR1 is DFQATT and CDR2 is SNEGSKA (reference sequence). The length of the CDR3 is 15 residues. CDR3 nucleotides: TGCAGTGCTAGAGAGAAACTAGCGGAGTACTACGAGCAGTACTTC. Amino acids: CSAREKLAEYYEQYF.

In this sample, this clonotype turned up many times. The CDR3 DNA is TGCAGCGGGGGGGCTGCGACTAGCCCAGATACGCAGTATTTT. It encodes CSGGAATSPDTQYF. The J gene is TRBJ2-3, the V gene TRBV29-1, with D possibly matching TRBD2 (7 bases). Germline V gene lookup returns CDR1 SQVTM and CDR2 ANQGSEA. Between the trimmed V and J ends, which lost 7 bases and 4 bases, there was a span of 18 bases. The CDR3 has 14 amino acids.

This clonotype was detected many times. This chain links TRBV7-9 with TRBJ2-3, with TRBD2 matching over 7 bases. This CDR3 is built from 14 residues. Germline trimming cut 1 base from V and 3 bases from J; bases unmatched to any gene: 1. CDR1 and CDR2 (germline): SEHNR, FQNEAQ (reference sequence). As DNA, the CDR3 is TGTGCCAGCAGCTTAGTCGGGGGGACAGATACGCAGTATTTT. This codes for CASSLVGGTDTQYF.

Notes on this clonotype: The junction shows a germline mismatch at one end, possibly a read error. The V gene is TRBV25-1, the J gene TRBJ2-2; D perhaps matches TRBD2 (5 bases). Germline CDR1 is MGHDK and CDR2 is SYGVNS. The CDR3 length is 14 residues. The DNA for the CDR3 is TGTGCCAGCAGTGAACGGTCTTCAACCGGGGAGCTGTTTTTC. Protein product: CASSERSSTGELFF.

This clonotype has a count of ten or more. The gene calls are TRBV6-5 and TRBJ2-3, with 7 bases identical to TRBD2. The length of the CDR3 is 15 residues. The germline V gene has CDR1 MNHEY and CDR2 SVGAGI. V trimming: 0 bases; J trimming: 2 bases; junction bases outside the gene matches: 2. Here the CDR3 DNA reads TGTGCCAGCAGTTACTCGGGGGGGTCCACAGATACGCAGTATTTT. As protein: CASSYSGGSTDTQYF.

The rearrangement uses TRBV7-3 and TRBJ2-2, with unresolved D. The CDR3 contains 13 residues. Germline loops: CDR1 SGHTA, CDR2 FQGTGA. The V gene lost 4 bases and the J gene lost 0 bases, with 3 bases spanning the gap. DNA of the CDR3: TGTGCCAGCAGCTACACGAACACCGGGGAGCTGTTTTTT. Encoded protein: CASSYTNTGELFF.

At least ten counts were recorded for this clonotype. V and J are TRBV20-1 and TRBJ2-1; tentatively, D is TRBD2 (6 bases). The ends were cut back, 0 bases at V and 0 bases at J, with 12 bases in the middle. The germline gives CDR1 DFQATT, CDR2 SNEGSKA (reference sequence). The CDR3 totals 16 residues. In nucleotides, the CDR3 is TGCAGTGCTAGAGATTTCGGGGGAGGCTCCTACAATGAGCAGTTCTTC. This encodes CSARDFGGGSYNEQFF.

In this sample, this clonotype turned up many times. The V call is TRBV5-1, the J call TRBJ2-7; D gene uncertain. Trimming removed 4 bases from V and 3 bases from J, with 20 bases in between. CDR1 and CDR2 from the germline V gene are SGHRS and YFSETQ. The length of the CDR3 is 16 residues. The CDR3 sequence is CASSLTSVPIVYEQYF. The CDR3 region has the DNA TGCGCCAGCAGCCTGACCTCGGTTCCGATCGTCTACGAGCAGTACTTC.

Ten or more counts support this clonotype. The chain uses TRBV29-1 and TRBJ2-1; 10 bases line up with TRBD2. Germline CDR1 is SQVTM and CDR2 is ANQGSEA. Trimming removed 1 base from V and 0 bases from J; junction bases left unmatched: 9. CDR3 length: 18 amino acids. The DNA of the CDR3 is TGCAGCGTTGAAGGAGGACTAGCGGAGGGCAGCTCCTACAATGAGCAGTTCTTC. Its translation is CSVEGGLAEGSSYNEQFF.

This clonotype has a count of ten or more. The chain links TRBV5-5 to TRBJ2-2; 9 positions match TRBD2. Germline V gene sequence: CDR1 SGHKS, CDR2 YYEKEE (reference sequence). This CDR3 has 15 residues. V lost 4 bases and J lost 5; bases outside the gene matches: 6. The CDR3 bases are TGTGCCAGCAGCCGGACTAGCGCGGAAACCGGGGAGCTGTTTTTT. Translation: CASSRTSAETGELFF.

This clonotype has just a few counts. A read error may explain this, as a much larger clone is one base away. The gene calls are TRBV5-1 and TRBJ2-1; D remains ambiguous. The germline gives CDR1 SGHRS, CDR2 YFSETQ. The CDR3 has 12 residues. Deletions cut 0 bases from V and 12 bases from J, with 10 bases between. The CDR3 here is CASSLAQKGQFF. The CDR3 DNA reads TGCGCCAGCAGCTTGGCCCAGAAGGGGCAGTTCTTC.

This clonotype was counted at least ten times. The V call is TRBV5-1, the J call TRBJ2-7; TRBD1 is a possible D gene (6 bases). Trimming took 4 bases from V and 1 from J, leaving 18 bases between them. Germline V gives CDR1 SGHRS, CDR2 YFSETQ. The CDR3 totals 16 residues. CDR3 nucleotides: TGCGCCAGCAGCGGATCCACAGGGAGAGGGTCCTACGAGCAGTACTTC. Protein sequence: CASSGSTGRGSYEQYF.